Listed below are T cell receptor beta chains from one sample, sequenced in a study of Ad26.COV2.S vaccination and SARS-CoV-2 variants. Generated by immunoSEQ multiplex PCR, the TCRdb table keeps only in-frame clones and is missing some. The sample has around 170,000 clones, roughly 87% seen once; the top ten hold 5% to 6.5%. Sample: peripheral blood, taken after recovery from COVID-19. The source is a human donor who had recovered from COVID-19. The CDR3 runs from the conserved cysteine through the conserved F or W. D genes are given only for firm matches. Clone sizes are given selectively: once, few, many, or a class where the clone is expanded.

v_call: TRBV7-8
j_call: TRBJ2-1
d_call: TRBD2
clone_size: NA
cdr3_aa: CASSLGGLAGFNEQFF
cdr3_nt: TGTGCCAGCAGCTTAGGGGGACTAGCGGGTTTTAATGAGCAGTTCTTC

v_call: TRBV19
j_call: TRBJ2-3
d_call: TRBD2
clone_size: NA
cdr3_aa: CASRTSGDTQYF
cdr3_nt: TGTGCCAGTAGGACTAGCGGAGATACGCAGTATTTT

v_call: TRBV19
j_call: TRBJ2-7
d_call: NA
clone_size: once
cdr3_aa: CASSISNHPTAYYEQYF
cdr3_nt: TGTGCCAGTAGTATAAGTAACCACCCCACCGCATACTACGAGCAGTACTTC

v_call: TRBV7-9
j_call: TRBJ2-1
d_call: TRBD2
clone_size: NA
cdr3_aa: CASSSGLDNEQFF
cdr3_nt: TGTGCCAGCAGCTCGGGACTAGACAATGAGCAGTTCTTC

v_call: TRBV7-9
j_call: TRBJ1-5
d_call: NA
clone_size: NA
cdr3_aa: CASSSDGFNQPQHF
cdr3_nt: TGTGCCAGCAGCTCGGACGGCTTCAATCAGCCCCAGCATTTT

v_call: TRBV29-1
j_call: TRBJ1-5
d_call: NA
clone_size: NA
cdr3_aa: CSVATGVHQPQHF
cdr3_nt: TGCAGCGTAGCTACGGGGGTACATCAGCCCCAGCATTTT

v_call: TRBV10-3
j_call: TRBJ2-7
d_call: TRBD2
clone_size: NA
cdr3_aa: CAISDHGTSGRYEQYF
cdr3_nt: TGTGCCATCAGTGACCACGGGACTAGCGGGAGATACGAGCAGTACTTC

v_call: TRBV7-2
j_call: TRBJ1-1
d_call: NA
clone_size: once
cdr3_aa: CASRDIKNTEAFF
cdr3_nt: TGTGCCAGCAGAGACATTAAGAACACTGAAGCTTTCTTT

v_call: TRBV7-9
j_call: TRBJ1-1
d_call: NA
clone_size: NA
cdr3_aa: CASSLDGVEAFF
cdr3_nt: TGTGCCAGCAGCCTAGACGGGGTTGAAGCTTTCTTT

v_call: TRBV28
j_call: TRBJ1-1
d_call: TRBD1
clone_size: NA
cdr3_aa: CASSPRTGPYTEAFF
cdr3_nt: TGTGCCAGCAGCCCCCGGACAGGTCCTTACACTGAAGCTTTCTTT

v_call: TRBV28
j_call: TRBJ1-5
d_call: TRBD1
clone_size: NA
cdr3_aa: CATSPGQASNQPQHF
cdr3_nt: TGTGCCACCTCTCCAGGACAGGCTAGCAATCAGCCCCAGCATTTT

v_call: TRBV6-5
j_call: TRBJ1-3
d_call: NA
clone_size: NA
cdr3_aa: CASRRGGTGNTIYF
cdr3_nt: TGTGCCAGCCGACGGGGGGGAACTGGAAACACCATATATTTT

v_call: TRBV5-4
j_call: TRBJ2-3
d_call: NA
clone_size: NA
cdr3_aa: CASSADGPGDTQYF
cdr3_nt: TGTGCCAGCAGCGCCGATGGACCGGGAGATACGCAGTATTTT

v_call: TRBV5-4
j_call: TRBJ2-1
d_call: TRBD2
clone_size: NA
cdr3_aa: CASKVQSGDYNEQFF
cdr3_nt: TGTGCCAGCAAAGTTCAGAGCGGGGATTACAATGAGCAGTTCTTC

v_call: TRBV11-2
j_call: TRBJ1-4
d_call: TRBD1
clone_size: NA
cdr3_aa: CASSRRTGANEKLFF
cdr3_nt: TGTGCCAGCAGCCGCAGGACAGGAGCAAATGAAAAACTGTTTTTT

v_call: TRBV5-1
j_call: TRBJ2-1
d_call: TRBD2
clone_size: NA
cdr3_aa: CASSLESGRDSEQFF
cdr3_nt: TGCGCCAGCAGCTTGGAGAGCGGGAGGGATAGTGAGCAGTTCTTC

v_call: TRBV10-3
j_call: TRBJ1-5
d_call: NA
clone_size: NA
cdr3_aa: CAITRDSNQPQHF
cdr3_nt: TGTGCCATCACACGGGATAGCAATCAGCCCCAGCATTTT

v_call: TRBV3-1/TRBV3-2
j_call: TRBJ2-6
d_call: TRBD1
clone_size: NA
cdr3_aa: CASSRQGVSGANVLTF
cdr3_nt: TGTGCCAGCAGCCGACAGGGGGTCTCTGGGGCCAACGTCCTGACTTTC

v_call: TRBV10-3
j_call: TRBJ1-6
d_call: NA
clone_size: NA
cdr3_aa: CAIRAGVGSSPLHF
cdr3_nt: TGTGCCATCAGAGCAGGTGTGGGGAGCTCACCCCTCCACTTT

v_call: TRBV7-9
j_call: TRBJ2-7
d_call: NA
clone_size: few
cdr3_aa: CASSLTGYEQYF
cdr3_nt: TGTGCCAGCAGCCTCACAGGGTACGAGCAGTACTTC

v_call: TRBV2
j_call: TRBJ1-1
d_call: NA
clone_size: NA
cdr3_aa: CASSEDPGIRNTEAFF
cdr3_nt: TGTGCCAGCAGTGAGGACCCAGGGATTCGGAACACTGAAGCTTTCTTT

v_call: TRBV5-1
j_call: TRBJ2-1
d_call: TRBD2
clone_size: NA
cdr3_aa: CASSLAGGTYNEQFF
cdr3_nt: TGCGCCAGCAGCTTAGCGGGAGGAACCTACAATGAGCAGTTCTTC

v_call: TRBV7-3
j_call: TRBJ2-1
d_call: NA
clone_size: NA
cdr3_aa: CASSYYGQSSYNEQFF
cdr3_nt: TGTGCCAGCAGCTACTACGGACAGAGCTCCTACAATGAGCAGTTCTTC

v_call: TRBV14
j_call: TRBJ2-6
d_call: NA
clone_size: NA
cdr3_aa: CASSPPGWDSGANVLTF
cdr3_nt: TGTGCCAGCAGCCCTCCGGGTTGGGACTCTGGGGCCAACGTCCTGACTTTC

v_call: TRBV18
j_call: TRBJ2-2
d_call: TRBD2
clone_size: once
cdr3_aa: CASSRTSGGANTGELFF
cdr3_nt: TGTGCCAGCTCACGGACTAGCGGGGGGGCCAACACCGGGGAGCTGTTTTTT

v_call: TRBV12-3/TRBV12-4
j_call: TRBJ2-7
d_call: NA
clone_size: NA
cdr3_aa: CASSFTSYEQYF
cdr3_nt: TGTGCCAGCAGTTTCACCTCCTACGAGCAGTACTTC

v_call: TRBV28
j_call: TRBJ1-5
d_call: NA
clone_size: NA
cdr3_aa: CASSLITASNQPQHF
cdr3_nt: TGTGCCAGCAGTTTGATTACAGCAAGCAATCAGCCCCAGCATTTT

v_call: TRBV19
j_call: TRBJ2-7
d_call: TRBD1
clone_size: NA
cdr3_aa: CASSINRGYEQYF
cdr3_nt: TGTGCCAGTAGTATCAACAGGGGCTACGAGCAGTACTTC

v_call: TRBV18
j_call: TRBJ2-1
d_call: TRBD1
clone_size: NA
cdr3_aa: CASSLGQGRWNEQFF
cdr3_nt: TGTGCCAGCTCACTTGGACAGGGCCGCTGGAATGAGCAGTTCTTC

v_call: TRBV7-9
j_call: TRBJ2-7
d_call: NA
clone_size: few
cdr3_aa: CASSPGSGLFEQYF
cdr3_nt: TGTGCCAGCAGCCCGGGCAGTGGGCTCTTCGAGCAGTACTTC

v_call: TRBV19
j_call: TRBJ1-1
d_call: TRBD1
clone_size: NA
cdr3_aa: CASSPGQGYPNTEAFF
cdr3_nt: TGTGCCAGTAGTCCGGGACAGGGTTACCCGAACACTGAAGCTTTCTTT

v_call: TRBV7-2
j_call: TRBJ2-7
d_call: TRBD2
clone_size: NA
cdr3_aa: CASRLAGPSYEQYF
cdr3_nt: TGTGCCAGCAGGCTAGCGGGTCCCTCCTACGAGCAGTACTTC

v_call: TRBV7-7
j_call: TRBJ2-5
d_call: NA
clone_size: NA
cdr3_aa: CASSPGLSSETQYF
cdr3_nt: TGTGCCAGCAGCCCTGGACTATCTTCGGAGACCCAGTACTTC

v_call: TRBV5-1
j_call: TRBJ2-1
d_call: NA
clone_size: NA
cdr3_aa: CASSLSWGVGNEQFF
cdr3_nt: TGCGCCAGCAGCTTAAGTTGGGGGGTCGGCAATGAGCAGTTCTTC

v_call: TRBV5-8
j_call: TRBJ2-3
d_call: TRBD1
clone_size: NA
cdr3_aa: CASSPLTIQGVTDTQYF
cdr3_nt: TGTGCCAGCAGCCCTCTTACCATCCAGGGGGTCACAGATACGCAGTATTTT

v_call: TRBV7-9
j_call: TRBJ2-2
d_call: TRBD2
clone_size: NA
cdr3_aa: CASSPLAGGQPGELFF
cdr3_nt: TGTGCCAGCAGCCCCTTAGCGGGGGGTCAGCCCGGGGAGCTGTTTTTT

v_call: TRBV6-1
j_call: TRBJ1-4
d_call: NA
clone_size: NA
cdr3_aa: CASSEAARLANEKLFF
cdr3_nt: TGTGCCAGCAGTGAAGCGGCAAGGTTGGCTAATGAAAAACTGTTTTTT

v_call: TRBV6-1
j_call: TRBJ1-3
d_call: NA
clone_size: NA
cdr3_aa: CASSEEGRTGNTIYF
cdr3_nt: TGTGCCAGCAGTGAAGAGGGTAGGACTGGAAACACCATATATTTT

v_call: TRBV19
j_call: TRBJ2-7
d_call: NA
clone_size: NA
cdr3_aa: CASSHTGGSINEQYF
cdr3_nt: TGTGCCAGTAGTCATACAGGAGGGTCAATAAACGAGCAGTACTTC

v_call: TRBV11-2
j_call: TRBJ1-2
d_call: TRBD1
clone_size: once
cdr3_aa: CASSLFRTGTDGYTF
cdr3_nt: TGTGCCAGCAGCTTATTCAGGACAGGGACAGATGGCTACACCTTC

v_call: TRBV9
j_call: TRBJ2-1
d_call: TRBD2
clone_size: once
cdr3_aa: CASSPGAGGYNEQFF
cdr3_nt: TGTGCCAGCAGCCCGGGGGCGGGGGGATACAATGAGCAGTTCTTC

v_call: TRBV3-1/TRBV3-2
j_call: TRBJ1-1
d_call: NA
clone_size: NA
cdr3_aa: CASSPQAGNTEAFF
cdr3_nt: TGTGCCAGCAGCCCGCAGGCCGGGAACACTGAAGCTTTCTTT

v_call: TRBV30
j_call: TRBJ2-5
d_call: TRBD2
clone_size: NA
cdr3_aa: CAWSYPGLAGGNQETQYF
cdr3_nt: TGTGCCTGGTCTTATCCGGGACTAGCGGGAGGGAACCAAGAGACCCAGTACTTC

v_call: TRBV11-1
j_call: TRBJ1-1
d_call: NA
clone_size: NA
cdr3_aa: CASSPRPANTEAFF
cdr3_nt: TGTGCCAGCAGCCCGCGGCCGGCGAACACTGAAGCTTTCTTT